Presented here are 9 T cell receptor beta chains from one specimen sequenced in a study of Graves' ophthalmopathy and Graves' hyperthyroidism. RNA transcripts served as template for amplifying TCR beta CDR3 sequences. The first round was an RT-PCR with HTBI primers, and the second round was a multiplex PCR. One entry per CDR3 protein results from TCRdb running MiXCR on the multiplex PCR reads. The sample has a few hundred thousand distinct CDR3 sequences, 17% seen once; the top ten hold roughly 2.3%. The sequenced sample was peripheral blood. Receptors originate from an adult woman with stable Graves' hyperthyroidism.

This clonotype was detected ten times or more. DNA of the CDR3: TGTGCGGGGCGAGTCGGTAGCGTTAACACTGAAGCTTTCTTT. It specifies CAGRVGSVNTEAFF. The chain is built from TRBV30 and TRBJ1-1; maybe TRBD1 (5 bases). The CDR3 length is 14 residues. Germline CDR1 is GTSNPN and CDR2 is SVGIG (reference sequence).

At least ten counts were recorded for this clonotype. The chain links TRBV6-2 or TRBV6-3 to TRBJ2-2; D remains ambiguous. CDR3 length: 13 amino acids. The ends were cut back, 2 bases at V and 6 bases at J, with 7 bases in the middle. Per germline, CDR1 MNHEY and CDR2 SVGEGT. The CDR3 loop reads CASSYLGAGELFF. In nucleotides, the CDR3 is TGTGCCAGCAGTTACCTTGGTGCCGGGGAGCTGTTTTTT.

This clonotype was detected many times. The chain employs TRBV19 and TRBJ2-2; perhaps TRBD1 as D (5 bases). The CDR3 consists of 15 residues. V lost 1 base and J lost 2, with 8 bases in between. Germline lookup yields CDR1 LNHDA and CDR2 SQIVND (reference sequence). CDR3 coding DNA: TGTGCCAGTAGTATAGGTGACAGCAACACCGGGGAGCTGTTTTTT. It translates to CASSIGDSNTGELFF.

This clonotype has more than one count but fewer than ten. The chain carries TRBV28 and TRBJ2-5; D is ambiguous. The CDR3 totals 15 residues. Trimming took 5 bases from V and 1 from J, leaving 14 bases between them. The germline V gene encodes CDR1 MDHEN and CDR2 SYDVKM. This chain's CDR3 is CASSPPISVQETQYF. As DNA, the CDR3 is TGTGCCAGCAGTCCACCCATCAGTGTCCAAGAGACCCAGTACTTC.

This clonotype was seen repeatedly, ten times or more. Here the CDR3 reads CASSGRGGRNGSYGYTF. CDR3 nucleotides: TGTGCCAGCAGCGGGAGAGGGGGCCGGAATGGATCCTATGGCTACACCTTC. This chain links TRBV28 with TRBJ1-2, with 7 bases identical to TRBD1. The length of the CDR3 is 17 residues. With V trimmed by 6 bases and J by 4 bases, 17 bases remained unmatched. Germline-derived CDR1 and CDR2 are MDHEN and SYDVKM.

This clonotype came up many times. The chain is built from TRBV28 and TRBJ1-1; D call uncertain. Trimming shortened V by 2 bases and J by 3 bases, and 16 bases separated the two germline ends. This CDR3 spans 16 amino acids. CDR1 is MDHEN, CDR2 SYDVKM, per germline. The CDR3 bases are TGTGCCAGCAGTTTAGGCGCCCGGGTAGGGCACACTGAAGCTTTCTTT. As protein: CASSLGARVGHTEAFF.

This clonotype was seen repeatedly, ten times or more. The chain joins TRBV13 to TRBJ2-2; 7 bases line up with TRBD1. The CDR3 totals 16 residues. Per germline, CDR1 PRHDT and CDR2 FYEKMQ (reference sequence). V was pared by 0 bases and J by 6 bases, with 7 bases of the junction left unmatched. CDR3 protein: CASSLGGPGTAGELFF. CDR3 in DNA: TGTGCCAGCAGCTTAGGCGGCCCCGGGACAGCCGGGGAGCTGTTTTTT. Variable domain in full (rest from reference TRBV13 and TRBJ2-2): AAGVIQSPRHLIKEKRETATLKCYPIPRHDTVYWYQQGPGQDPQFLISFYEKMQSDKGSIPDRFSAQQFSDYHSELNMSSLELGDSALYFCASSLGGPGTAGELFFGEGSRLTVL.

This clonotype was seen a few times. The chain is built from TRBV19 and TRBJ2-7; 8 bases line up with TRBD2. The germline V gene encodes CDR1 LNHDA and CDR2 SQIVND (reference sequence). Germline trimming cut 8 bases from V and 1 base from J; bases unmatched to any gene: 10. This CDR3 contains 15 residues. CDR3 nucleotides: TGTGCCAGTCGTTTGGGTGGACTAGCTTCCTACGAGCAGTACTTC. It is translated as CASRLGGLASYEQYF.

This clonotype showed up many times. The V and J genes are TRBV5-1 and TRBJ2-7; 8 bases fit TRBD2. CDR1 is SGHRS and CDR2 is YFSETQ in the germline V gene. Trimming removed 4 bases from V and 1 base from J; junction bases left unmatched: 4. This CDR3 spans 14 amino acids. The CDR3 nucleotides are TGCGCCAGCAGCGGTGGACTAGCATCCTACGAGCAGTACTTC. Residues: CASSGGLASYEQYF.